This paragraph reports one TCR beta chain. This entry belongs to a study of shared clonotypes between healthy human individuals. Terminally differentiated effector memory CD45RA+ cells were excluded from the naive CD8 cells, which were CD45RO-negative and positively selected for CCR7. In germline, CDR1 is SGHDT, CDR2 YYEEEE. V gave up 1 base and J gave up 1 base, with 8 bases separating them. The CDR3 loop spans 14 amino acids. In the authors' methods: Without quality scores, immunoSEQ junctional reads could not be filtered like full-length reads. The method was immunoSEQ multiplex PCR; TCRdb's version includes in-frame clones alone and lacks a portion of them. V and J calls and clone size are copied from that table; D and trimming were computed from the DNA. The table includes some 2 million clones, around 96% detected once.

The sequence was obtained from a man aged 18 to 35 in good health. The chain recombines TRBV5-6 with TRBJ1-1; unclear D gene. The sequenced sample consisted of naive CD8+ T cells sorted from blood. The CDR3 loop reads CASSLHTGNTEAFF. Here the CDR3 DNA reads TGTGCCAGCAGCTTGCATACTGGGAACACTGAAGCTTTCTTT.